This is a list of T cell receptor beta chains from one sample in a study of blood T cell repertoires in COVID-19. Repertoires were generated with immunoSEQ multiplex PCR, while TCRdb's copy carries only in-frame clones and drops some. This sample carries approximately 150,000 clones, 80% of them seen once, and the ten largest clones take roughly 6%. Source material: PBMCs or T cells enriched from blood (not recorded which). Receptors were obtained from a man aged 40-55 years who had recovered from COVID-19. The CDR3 runs from the conserved cysteine through the conserved F or W. The D gene is left open where the match is weak. Size is stated for part of the rows, as once, few or many counts, or as a class when the clone is expanded.

j_call,clone_size,d_call,v_call,cdr3_aa,cdr3_nt
TRBJ2-7,-,TRBD2,TRBV5-6,CASSLGTSGFHEQYF,TGTGCCAGCAGCCTCGGGACTAGCGGGTTCCACGAGCAGTACTTC
TRBJ2-2,-,-,TRBV24-1,CATSDSTGGRTGELFF,TGTGCCACCAGTGACTCGACCGGGGGGCGGACCGGGGAGCTGTTTTTT
TRBJ2-2,-,TRBD1,TRBV5-1,CASSSTRTGGHTGELFF,TGCGCCAGCAGCTCGACTCGGACAGGGGGCCACACCGGGGAGCTGTTTTTT
TRBJ1-6,-,-,TRBV27,CASSLWAEKNSPLHF,TGTGCCAGCAGTTTATGGGCAGAGAAAAATTCACCCCTCCACTTT
TRBJ1-3,many,-,TRBV5-1,CASSLNTGTGNTIYF,TGCGCCAGCAGCTTGAATACAGGGACAGGAAACACCATATATTTT
TRBJ1-5,-,TRBD1,TRBV5-1,CASSSTGTDQPQHF,TGCGCCAGCAGCTCGACAGGGACCGATCAGCCCCAGCATTTT
TRBJ2-2,-,-,TRBV5-1,CASTRSGADTGELFF,TGCGCCAGCACCAGGTCTGGGGCGGACACCGGGGAGCTGTTTTTT
TRBJ2-3,-,-,TRBV10-3,CAISEGDLSTDTQYF,TGTGCCATCAGTGAGGGGGACTTATCCACAGATACGCAGTATTTT
TRBJ1-1,few,-,TRBV11-2,CASSISQTGEAFF,TGTGCCAGCAGCATCTCGCAGACAGGTGAAGCTTTCTTT
TRBJ1-2,-,TRBD1,TRBV6-2/TRBV6-3,CASSKGQAYGYTF,TGTGCCAGCAGTAAGGGACAGGCTTATGGCTACACCTTC
TRBJ2-7,-,TRBD1,TRBV7-9,CASSLGGTGSYEQYF,TGTGCCAGCAGCTTAGGCGGGACAGGTTCCTACGAGCAGTACTTC
TRBJ2-1,-,-,TRBV4-2,CASSQRGNEQFF,TGTGCCAGCAGCCAGCGGGGCAATGAGCAGTTCTTC
TRBJ1-2,-,TRBD1,TRBV5-1,CASSLGQGTRYTF,TGCGCCAGCAGCTTGGGACAGGGGACCCGCTACACCTTC
TRBJ2-1,-,TRBD2,TRBV11-2,CASSKWTSGGAYNEQFF,TGTGCCAGCAGCAAATGGACTAGCGGGGGGGCTTACAATGAGCAGTTCTTC
TRBJ1-1,-,-,TRBV19,CASSSGQLPEAFF,TGTGCCAGTAGTAGCGGACAGCTACCTGAAGCTTTCTTT
TRBJ1-6,many,TRBD1,TRBV18,CASSPPGTVTPLHF,TGTGCCAGCTCACCACCGGGGACAGTGACACCCCTCCACTTT
TRBJ1-1,-,-,TRBV6-5,CASTKQATAEAFF,TGTGCCAGCACGAAGCAGGCGACGGCTGAAGCTTTCTTT
TRBJ2-5,-,TRBD2,TRBV13,CASSLPQRGGQETQYF,TGTGCCAGCAGCTTACCCCAGCGGGGGGGCCAAGAGACCCAGTACTTC
TRBJ2-7,-,-,TRBV19,CASKAPGIYEQYF,TGTGCCAGTAAAGCCCCCGGGATCTACGAGCAGTACTTC
TRBJ2-2,-,-,TRBV5-1,CASSLYEGGDTGELFF,TGCGCCAGCAGCTTGTATGAGGGTGGGGACACCGGGGAGCTGTTTTTT
TRBJ1-4,few,-,TRBV25-1,CASSERGTGNEKLFF,TGTGCCAGCAGTGAACGGGGTACGGGGAATGAAAAACTGTTTTTT
TRBJ2-5,-,-,TRBV12-1,CATPPRYF,TGTGCCACCCCACCCAGGTACTTC
TRBJ2-5,-,-,TRBV7-7,CASSLVGGSGETQYF,TGTGCCAGCAGCTTAGTTGGGGGCTCGGGAGAGACCCAGTACTTC
TRBJ1-3,few,-,TRBV15,CATSRDPGAGNTIYF,TGTGCCACCAGCAGAGATCCGGGGGCTGGAAACACCATATATTTT
TRBJ1-2,-,-,TRBV30,CAWAGQTGNNYGYTF,TGTGCCTGGGCCGGACAAACAGGCAATAACTATGGCTACACCTTC
TRBJ1-1,once,-,TRBV10-3,CAARPGPTTYTEAFF,TGTGCCGCCAGACCGGGTCCCACCACATACACTGAAGCTTTCTTT
TRBJ1-2,-,-,TRBV6-6,CASSLGGITNYGYTF,TGTGCCAGCAGCCTGGGGGGAATTACGAACTATGGCTACACCTTC
TRBJ2-3,few,TRBD2,TRBV2,CASRLASQGDTQYF,TGTGCCAGCAGACTAGCGTCCCAAGGAGATACGCAGTATTTT
TRBJ2-5,-,TRBD2,TRBV20-1,CSSRGWETQYF,TGCAGTTCGCGGGGGTGGGAGACCCAGTACTTC
TRBJ1-2,-,-,TRBV12-2,CPGGRYGYTF,TGCCCCGGCGGGCGCTATGGCTACACCTTC
TRBJ1-4,once,-,TRBV14,CASSQERGGNEKLFF,TGTGCCAGCAGCCAAGAGCGGGGGGGTAATGAAAAACTGTTTTTT
TRBJ1-1,-,-,TRBV2,CASSLREAFF,TGTGCCAGCAGCCTGAGGGAAGCTTTCTTT
TRBJ1-1,-,-,TRBV6-5,CASSWDIRSSSTEAFF,TGTGCCAGCAGTTGGGACATCCGAAGTAGTAGCACTGAAGCTTTCTTT
TRBJ1-2,-,-,TRBV6-5,CASRPSGPGAWGYTF,TGTGCCAGCAGGCCCTCCGGACCAGGGGCTTGGGGCTACACCTTC
TRBJ2-3,-,-,TRBV7-6,CASSLAQGITDTQYF,TGTGCCAGCAGCTTGGCGCAGGGCATTACAGATACGCAGTATTTT
TRBJ1-2,-,-,TRBV25-1,CASGTYREGYTF,TGTGCCTCGGGGACATACCGCGAGGGCTACACCTTC
TRBJ2-1,-,TRBD2,TRBV2,CASSPGLAAAGEQFF,TGTGCCAGCAGCCCTGGACTAGCGGCTGCGGGTGAGCAGTTCTTC
TRBJ1-2,-,-,TRBV27,CASSRDETAAGGGYTF,TGTGCCAGCTCCCGGGATGAGACAGCCGCGGGGGGCGGCTACACCTTC
TRBJ1-2,-,TRBD1,TRBV5-4,CASSQEGTGWDYGYTF,TGTGCCAGCAGCCAAGAAGGGACAGGGTGGGACTATGGCTACACCTTC
TRBJ2-2,-,TRBD1,TRBV24-1,CATSDFPGTGGARTGELFF,TGTGCCACCAGTGATTTCCCCGGGACAGGGGGCGCTCGGACCGGGGAGCTGTTTTTT
TRBJ2-3,-,TRBD2,TRBV7-3,CASSLSGSGGPKEQYF,TGTGCCAGCAGCTTGTCGGGGAGCGGGGGTCCAAAGGAGCAGTATTTT
TRBJ1-2,-,-,TRBV12-3/TRBV12-4,CASRQGRMDGYTF,TGTGCCAGCAGGCAGGGTAGGATGGATGGCTACACCTTC
TRBJ1-1,-,TRBD1,TRBV19,CASRVGQVLNTEAFF,TGTGCCAGTAGGGTAGGACAGGTCCTTAACACTGAAGCTTTCTTT
TRBJ1-2,-,-,TRBV29-1,CSVETYPYGYTF,TGCAGCGTTGAAACCTACCCTTATGGCTACACCTTC
TRBJ2-1,few,-,TRBV2,CASTFSYNEQFF,TGTGCCAGCACCTTCTCCTACAATGAGCAGTTCTTC
TRBJ1-1,-,-,TRBV21-1,CASSPRGAGVDTEAFF,TGTGCCAGCAGCCCCCGAGGAGCGGGGGTTGACACTGAAGCTTTCTTT